This T cell receptor beta chain was observed in a study of T-cell reconstitution after alpha-beta-depleted transplantation in children. A library of TCRbeta sequences, prepared with unique molecular identifiers, was generated. Each CDR3 protein is one row after TCRdb ran MiXCR on the PCR reads. The repertoire consists of approximately 390,000 distinct CDR3 sequences, with roughly a tenth occurring once and the leading ten covering roughly 6%. This CDR3 has 13 residues. V lost 2 bases and J lost 4; bases outside the gene matches: 2. Germline values: CDR1 SGDLS, CDR2 YYNGEE. This clonotype was picked up many times.

V usage is TRBV9 and J usage is TRBJ1-2, with 7 positions matching TRBD1. The sequences come from PBMCs from the stem cell graft donor, collected from the stem cell graft. This sequence originates from a human donor who donated a stem cell graft to a child with acute myeloid leukemia. This chain's CDR3 is CASSVGQFYGYTF. CDR3 DNA: TGTGCCAGCAGCGTGGGACAGTTCTATGGCTACACCTTC.